The 7 T cell receptor beta chains given below trace back to one sample, sequenced in a study of T cell repertoires in cytomegalovirus infection. One entry per CDR3 protein results from TCRdb running MiXCR on the reads. The sample consists of 750,000 to 900,000 distinct CDR3 sequences, under 35% of them appearing once. Their target antigens are unknown. Specimen: cultured CD8+ T cells from PBMCs, collected from culture after CMV antigen stimulation. These receptors were taken from a human donor in good health (CMV status not recorded). Some clones in this sample may be carry-over from other donors' samples.

J is TRBJ2-1 and V is TRBV15; 10 bases agree with TRBD1. CDR1 and CDR2 from the germline V gene are LNHNV and YYDKDF (reference sequence). The CDR3 loop spans 20 amino acids. Trimming at V came to 2 bases and at J to 2 bases, leaving 15 bases not matched to a gene. CDR3 amino acids: CATSRSRQGARRGTYNEQFF. DNA for the CDR3: TGTGCCACCAGCAGATCCAGACAGGGGGCGCGGCGGGGGACCTACAATGAGCAGTTCTTC.

V and J are TRBV12-3 or TRBV12-4 and TRBJ1-1; TRBD1 is a possible D gene (5 bases). The CDR3 runs to 20 residues. Trimming shortened V by 3 bases and J by 0 bases, and 26 bases separated the two germline ends. CDR3 sequence: CASSFSISLPAGGMNTEAFF. The CDR3 coding sequence is TGTGCCAGCAGTTTTTCTATAAGCCTACCCGCGGGGGGAATGAACACTGAAGCTTTCTTT.

This clonotype has more than one count but fewer than ten. This chain connects TRBV6-6 to TRBJ1-3; tentatively, D is TRBD1 (5 bases). Germline V gives CDR1 MNHNY, CDR2 SVGAGI (reference sequence). V was shortened by 5 bases and J by 4 bases, with 15 bases between the two germline ends. This CDR3 has 15 amino acids. CDR3 nucleotides: TGTGCCAGCAGTGCCTCGGCCACAGGAGGAAACACCATATATTTT. Protein product: CASSASATGGNTIYF.

The V gene is TRBV19, the J gene TRBJ1-5, with D hard to call. The germline V and J ends were trimmed by 5 bases and 0 bases, with 14 bases remaining between them. The CDR3 loop spans 16 amino acids. The germline V gene has CDR1 LNHDA and CDR2 SQIVND (reference sequence). CDR3 bases: TGTGCCAGTAGTTACGGACTCGGCCTTAGCAATCAGCCCCAGCATTTT. It is translated as CASSYGLGLSNQPQHF.

V gene TRBV19 combines with J gene TRBJ2-7; no clear D. Germline values: CDR1 LNHDA, CDR2 SQIVND (reference sequence). The length of the CDR3 is 16 residues. Trimming pared 6 bases from V and 1 base from J, leaving 19 bases between. The CDR3 here is CASSPQPLGLSYEQYF. DNA of the CDR3: TGTGCCAGTAGCCCCCAACCCCTCGGGTTGTCCTACGAGCAGTACTTC.

This clonotype was counted a few times. The CDR3 DNA reads TGTGCCAGTAGTATTGAGGGGGCGGTCTACGAGCAGTACTTC. This sequence encodes CASSIEGAVYEQYF. The J gene is TRBJ2-7, the V gene TRBV19; 7 bases agree with TRBD1. V was pared by 3 bases and J by 3 bases, with 5 bases of the junction left unmatched. The CDR3 loop spans 14 amino acids. Per the germline V gene, CDR1 is LNHDA and CDR2 is SQIVND (reference sequence).

This clonotype occurred a few times. V usage is TRBV5-5 and J usage is TRBJ2-2, with TRBD2 identical over 11 bases. The CDR3 sequence is 16 residues long. J lost 3 bases, V lost 0 bases, and 1 base had no gene match. Looked up from germline, CDR1 is SGHKS and CDR2 is YYEKEE (reference sequence). In nucleotides, the CDR3 is TGTGCCAGCAGCTTGGGACTAGCGGGACACACCGGGGAGCTGTTTTTT. Encoded protein: CASSLGLAGHTGELFF.